This T cell receptor beta chain was observed in a study of radiotherapy plus CTLA-4 blockade in lung cancer. Study-level information: Objective responses were documented in around 19% of patients, with disease control in about 28%. Broader study findings: After treatment with radiotherapy plus ipilimumab, TCR clones that came from the tumor expanded in blood. The best prediction of response reportedly came from early blood T cell clone dynamics, with interferon-beta.

CDR1 and CDR2 from the germline V gene are SQVTM and ANQGSEA. The CDR3 totals 14 residues. V lost 6 bases to trimming and J lost 10 bases, with 24 bases between them. In its sample, this clone was seen once. Its antigen is not known. Data came from immunoSEQ multiplex PCR; TCRdb stores just in-frame clones and leaves some out. The data show fewer than 65,000 clones, 70% to 90% seen once. The chain uses TRBV29-1 and TRBJ1-2, with D possibly matching TRBD1 (6 bases). Sequenced here: peripheral blood, sampled from a patient treated with radiotherapy plus ipilimumab. This clonotype was obtained from a human donor with non-small cell lung cancer whose response to radiotherapy plus ipilimumab could not be evaluated. The CDR3, as DNA: TGCAGCGTCTCGCAATCTTTGGCAGGGGAATACTACACCTTC. It yields the protein CSVSQSLAGEYYTF.